Following are 15 T cell receptor beta chains from one sample sequenced in a study of cytomegalovirus exposure and HLA in healthy donors. The PCR made use of 60 Vbeta and 13 Jbeta primers. The method was immunoSEQ multiplex PCR; TCRdb's version includes in-frame clones alone and lacks a portion of them. The table has about 190,000 clones, over 75% seen once. Sequencing input: PBMCs. The receptors originated from a man between 45 and 60 years old in good health and CMV-seronegative.

This clone was picked up a small number of times. This chain uses TRBV4-3 with TRBJ1-6; 10 bases line up with TRBD1. The CDR3 sequence is 17 residues long. The germline V gene has CDR1 LGHNA and CDR2 YSLEER. V gave up 2 bases and J gave up 6 bases; unmatched junction bases: 7. The CDR3 DNA reads TGCGCCAGCAGCCAAAACGGACAGGGGGAAGGTAATTCACCCCTCCACTTT. Its protein is CASSQNGQGEGNSPLHF.

The chain uses TRBV4-3 and TRBJ2-7; perhaps TRBD1 as D (6 bases). Trimming took off 0 bases at V and 1 base at J, with 10 bases between the two ends. This CDR3 is built from 15 residues. Germline CDR1 LGHNA, CDR2 YSLEER. CDR3 DNA sequence: TGCGCCAGCAGCCAAGATAGAACAGGGTCCTACGAGCAGTACTTC. Amino acids: CASSQDRTGSYEQYF.

V and J are TRBV5-6 and TRBJ1-3, with 8 bases identical to TRBD1. This CDR3 spans 15 amino acids. The ends lost 3 bases at V and 2 bases at J; junction bases unmatched: 4. Germline loops: CDR1 SGHDT, CDR2 YYEEEE. CDR3 nucleotide sequence: TGTGCCAGCAGCTCCGGGACAGGTACTGGAAACACCATATATTTT. Protein sequence: CASSSGTGTGNTIYF.

The V and J genes are TRBV6-5 and TRBJ2-1, with TRBD1 matching over 7 bases. The junction had 7 bases not matched to a gene; V was cut back by 6 bases and J by 8 bases. Germline CDR1 is MNHEY and CDR2 is SVGAGI. This CDR3 comprises 13 residues. Written as DNA, the CDR3 is TGTGCCAGCAGACTACAGGGGTGGGATGAGCAGTTCTTC. Its protein product is CASRLQGWDEQFF.

CDR3 region: CASSHGQGAANEQFF. DNA of the CDR3: TGTGCCAGCAGCCACGGACAGGGGGCCGCTAATGAGCAGTTCTTC. V is TRBV6-6 and J is TRBJ2-1; 11 bases map to TRBD1. V gave up 6 bases and J gave up 7 bases; unmatched junction bases: 8. Germline V gene lookup returns CDR1 MNHNY and CDR2 SVGAGI (reference sequence). This CDR3 comprises 15 residues.

This clone was found once. The rearrangement uses TRBV2 and TRBJ1-6; D remains unclear. The germline V and J ends were trimmed by 6 bases and 13 bases, with 25 bases remaining between them. This CDR3 contains 16 residues. Germline lookup yields CDR1 SNHLY and CDR2 FYNNEI. DNA for the CDR3: TGTGCCAGCAGCGAACTGATCCCTCCGGCGGTCGGGCCCCTCCACTTT. It codes for CASSELIPPAVGPLHF.

V usage is TRBV9 and J usage is TRBJ2-1, with a possible D match to TRBD2 (6 bases). Germline V lookup: CDR1 SGDLS, CDR2 YYNGEE. CDR3 length: 14 amino acids. The ends were cut back, 3 bases at V and 8 bases at J, with 15 bases in the middle. Here the CDR3 DNA reads TGTGCCAGCAGCGCGACTCCCACGGGGGATGAGCAGTTCTTC. It codes for CASSATPTGDEQFF.

The chain combines TRBV4-2 with TRBJ1-1, with TRBD1 matching 7 bases. Germline loops: CDR1 LGHNA, CDR2 YNFKEQ. The CDR3 is 15 residues long. The ends lost 2 bases at V and 0 bases at J; junction bases unmatched: 3. Written as DNA, the CDR3 is TGTGCCAGCAGCCAATTGGGACAGATGAACACTGAAGCTTTCTTT. Its protein is CASSQLGQMNTEAFF.

This chain connects TRBV19 to TRBJ2-7; possibly TRBD2 for D (6 bases). This CDR3 comprises 14 residues. Trimming pared 3 bases from V and 0 bases from J, leaving 9 bases between. CDR1 LNHDA and CDR2 SQIVND come from the germline V gene (reference sequence). CDR3 bases: TGTGCCAGTAGTATGGGACTCTCCTCCTACGAGCAGTACTTC. This gives the protein CASSMGLSSYEQYF. Variable domain in full (rest from reference TRBV19 and TRBJ2-7): DGGITQSPKYLFRKEGQNVTLSCEQNLNHDAMYWYRQDPGQGLRLIYYSQIVNDFQKGDIAEGYSVSREKKESFPLTVTSAQKNPTAFYLCASSMGLSSYEQYFGPGTRLTVT.

The rearrangement links TRBV9 to TRBJ1-1; possible D gene TRBD1, 5 bases. V was pared by 4 bases and J by 2 bases, with 15 bases between. This CDR3 spans 15 amino acids. Germline CDR1 and CDR2: SGDLS and YYNGEE. CDR3 nucleotide sequence: TGTGCCAGCAGCAAAGGGGAGGACCCTAACACTGAAGCTTTCTTT. It specifies CASSKGEDPNTEAFF.

The chain carries TRBV6-4 and TRBJ1-4, with TRBD1 identical over 10 bases. Germline-derived CDR1 and CDR2 are MRHNA and SNTAGT. V shed 4 bases, J shed 6 bases, and the junction held 5 bases outside the gene matches. CDR3 length equals 15 residues. The CDR3 sequence is CASSVPGQGDEKLFF. In nucleotides, the CDR3 is TGTGCCAGCAGTGTCCCAGGACAGGGGGATGAAAAACTGTTTTTT.

The chain recombines TRBV6-1 with TRBJ2-1; the D is unclear. In germline, CDR1 is MNHNS, CDR2 SASEGT. The CDR3 totals 10 residues. Trimming removed 8 bases from V and 8 bases from J, with 7 bases in between. In nucleotides, the CDR3 is TGTGCCAGCGAGATGCATGAGCAGTTCTTC. Protein: CASEMHEQFF.

The CDR3 region is CASSPDNVGLSDTQYF. Written as DNA, the CDR3 is TGTGCCAGCAGCCCCGATAATGTTGGGCTATCGGATACGCAGTATTTT. The genes are TRBV9 and TRBJ2-3, with D unclear. CDR3 length: 16 amino acids. The V end lost 4 bases, the J end lost 6 bases, and 21 bases lay between the germline ends. Per the germline V gene, CDR1 is SGDLS and CDR2 is YYNGEE. Full variable domain (outside the CDR3, taken from reference TRBV9 and TRBJ2-3): DSGVTQTPKHLITATGQRVTLRCSPRSGDLSVYWYQQSLDQGLQFLIQYYNGEERAKGNILERFSAQQFPDLHSELNLSSLELGDSALYFCASSPDNVGLSDTQYFGPGTRLTVL.

This chain joins TRBV5-1 and TRBJ1-4, with TRBD1 as a possible D gene (5 bases). This CDR3 has 14 amino acids. From germline, CDR1 is SGHRS and CDR2 YFSETQ. Trimming shortened V by 2 bases and J by 8 bases, and 13 bases separated the two germline ends. CDR3 bases: TGCGCCAGCAGCTTCGCAGGGCTAACCGAAAAACTGTTTTTT. It specifies CASSFAGLTEKLFF. The whole variable domain, filled in from reference TRBV5-1 and TRBJ1-4, reads KAGVTQTPRYLIKTRGQQVTLSCSPISGHRSVSWYQQTPGQGLQFLFEYFSETQRNKGNFPGRFSGRQFSNSRSEMNVSTLELGDSALYLCASSFAGLTEKLFFGSGTQLSVL.

J is TRBJ1-2 and V is TRBV5-6; perhaps TRBD1 as D (5 bases). The V end was cut by 0 bases, the J end by 4 bases, with 7 bases between. This CDR3 region has 13 residues. CDR1 is SGHDT, CDR2 YYEEEE, per germline. CDR3 loop: CASSLGGPYGYTF. In DNA, the CDR3 is TGTGCCAGCAGCTTGGGGGGCCCCTATGGCTACACCTTC.